A single sample gave rise to the 26 T cell receptor beta chains below, sequenced in a study of cytomegalovirus exposure and HLA in healthy donors. The PCR contained 60 Vbeta and 13 Jbeta primers. The assay was immunoSEQ multiplex PCR, and TCRdb's table has in-frame clones only and misses some. Among around 170,000 clones listed, 82% were seen once. The sequenced sample consisted of PBMCs. The receptors were sampled from a woman between 45 and 60 years old in good health and CMV-seronegative.

The chain uses TRBV19 and TRBJ1-2; 7 bases are a match to TRBD1. CDR1 LNHDA and CDR2 SQIVND come from the germline V gene (reference sequence). The CDR3 is 15 amino acids. The V gene end was trimmed by 6 bases and the J gene end by 4 bases; junction bases not matched to a gene: 11. The CDR3 here is CASRIGRGLGYGYTF. DNA for the CDR3: TGTGCCAGTAGGATCGGTAGGGGGCTTGGCTATGGCTACACCTTC.

The genes are TRBV7-6 and TRBJ2-1, with 10 bases identical to TRBD1. This CDR3 has 14 residues. In germline, CDR1 is SGHVS, CDR2 FNYEAQ. V lost 4 bases and J lost 7; bases outside the gene matches: 4. As DNA, the CDR3 is TGTGCCAGCAGCTCACGGACAGGGGGGAATGAGCAGTTCTTC. Its translation: CASSSRTGGNEQFF.

This clone was seen just once. The chain combines TRBV11-2 with TRBJ2-7; D is ambiguous. Germline CDR1 and CDR2: SGHAT and FQNNGV. The ends were cut back, 0 bases at V and 1 base at J, with 10 bases in the middle. The CDR3 totals 15 residues. Here the CDR3 DNA reads TGTGCCAGCAGCTTAGATCGTCTAGGTTCCTACGAGCAGTACTTC. This sequence encodes CASSLDRLGSYEQYF.

V gene TRBV5-1 combines with J gene TRBJ2-3; TRBD1 matches at 8 bases. Looked up from germline, CDR1 is SGHRS and CDR2 is YFSETQ. Trimming removed 0 bases from V and 4 bases from J; junction bases left unmatched: 4. This CDR3 region has 15 residues. CDR3 in DNA: TGCGCCAGCAGCTTGGGGCCAGGGGGCCCAGATACGCAGTATTTT. Amino acid sequence: CASSLGPGGPDTQYF.

This chain connects TRBV29-1 to TRBJ1-1; 8 nucleotides agree with TRBD1. J lost 0 bases, V lost 7 bases, and 4 bases had no gene match. CDR3 size: 13 residues. CDR1 is SQVTM and CDR2 is ANQGSEA in the germline V gene. The CDR3 reads CSAGDRLNTEAFF. In nucleotides, the CDR3 is TGCAGCGCTGGGGACAGGTTGAACACTGAAGCTTTCTTT.

This chain joins TRBV19 and TRBJ2-5; 7 bases agree with TRBD2. The CDR3 length is 14 residues. V shed 6 bases, J shed 4 bases, and the junction held 8 bases outside the gene matches. Per the germline V gene, CDR1 is LNHDA and CDR2 is SQIVND (reference sequence). CDR3 sequence (DNA): TGTGCCAGTAGCCAAACTAGCGCAGGAGAGACCCAGTACTTC. Its protein is CASSQTSAGETQYF.

The rearrangement joins TRBV16 to TRBJ2-2, with a possible D match to TRBD1 (7 bases). Trimming took 3 bases from V and 7 from J, leaving 30 bases between them. The CDR3 is 20 residues long. Looked up from germline, CDR1 is KGHSY and CDR2 is FQNENV. The CDR3 protein is CASSQPRRLVRRGQDGELFF. CDR3 nucleotide sequence: TGTGCCAGCAGCCAGCCCCGACGGCTCGTCAGGAGGGGGCAAGACGGGGAGCTGTTTTTT.

The rearrangement uses TRBV30 and TRBJ2-5, with 7 bases lining up with TRBD1. Germline values: CDR1 GTSNPN, CDR2 SVGIG (reference sequence). The CDR3 runs to 12 residues. V lost 5 bases, J lost 3 bases, and 3 bases stayed unmatched. In nucleotides, the CDR3 is TGTGCCTGGGACACAGGGGAAGAGACCCAGTACTTC. This encodes CAWDTGEETQYF.

The chain carries TRBV27 and TRBJ2-3, with D possibly TRBD2 on 5 matching bases. This CDR3 has 15 residues. Per the germline V gene, CDR1 is MNHEY and CDR2 is SMNVEV (reference sequence). The germline V and J ends were trimmed by 9 bases and 4 bases, with 20 bases remaining between them. In DNA, the CDR3 is TGTGCCAGTCGAGGCGGACCGGGAAGATCAGATACGCAGTATTTT. This codes for CASRGGPGRSDTQYF.

V and J are TRBV13 and TRBJ2-1; 13 bases line up with TRBD2. Germline CDR1 PRHDT, CDR2 FYEKMQ (reference sequence). Germline trimming cut 0 bases from V and 9 bases from J; bases unmatched to any gene: 5. The length of the CDR3 is 16 residues. The CDR3 DNA reads as TGTGCCAGCAGCTTAGGCACTAGCGGGGGGGCAGTTGAGCAGTTCTTC. Translating gives CASSLGTSGGAVEQFF.

This clone was seen once. This chain links TRBV2 with TRBJ2-7, with D perhaps matching TRBD2 (6 bases). CDR3 size: 11 residues. CDR1 is SNHLY and CDR2 is FYNNEI in the germline V gene. Trimming shortened V by 11 bases and J by 6 bases, and 14 bases separated the two germline ends. The CDR3 spells CAGTSAGEQYF. CDR3 DNA sequence: TGTGCCGGAACCTCAGCGGGCGAGCAGTACTTC.

This clone has more than one count but fewer than ten. The V gene is TRBV7-6, the J gene TRBJ1-1, with TRBD1 as a possible D gene (5 bases). The CDR3 length is 11 residues. V lost 8 bases and J 5 bases, leaving 9 bases between the germline ends. Per the germline V gene, CDR1 is SGHVS and CDR2 is FNYEAQ. CDR3 sequence reads: CASLQGTEAFF. The CDR3 DNA reads TGTGCCAGCCTCCAGGGAACTGAAGCTTTCTTT.

The rearrangement links TRBV23-1 to TRBJ1-1; D is undetermined. TRBV23-1 is reported as an ORF; its role is uncertain. Trimming left V 3 bases short and J 9 bases short, with 5 bases between. This CDR3 comprises 10 residues. The CDR3 region is CASSHPKAFF. As DNA, the CDR3 is TGCGCCAGCAGTCATCCAAAAGCTTTCTTT.

The gene calls are TRBV28 and TRBJ2-2; 9 nucleotides line up with TRBD2. The J segment lost 1 base and the V segment lost 6 bases, leaving 6 bases of the junction unmatched. CDR1 and CDR2 from the germline V gene are MDHEN and SYDVKM. The CDR3 contains 16 residues. In nucleotides, the CDR3 is TGTGCCAGCAGGACTAGCGGAGAAGGGAACACCGGGGAGCTGTTTTTT. It is translated as CASRTSGEGNTGELFF.

The chain is built from TRBV29-1 and TRBJ2-2, with a tentative D call TRBD2 (6 bases). V was shortened by 4 bases and J by 3 bases, with 12 bases between the two germline ends. From germline, CDR1 is SQVTM and CDR2 ANQGSEA. The CDR3 is made up of 14 amino acids. The CDR3 DNA follows: TGCAGCGTTGTTTTTAGCGGCTACACCGGGGAGCTGTTTTTT. This gives the protein CSVVFSGYTGELFF.

The chain uses TRBV28 and TRBJ1-2, with TRBD1 identical over 7 bases. CDR1 is MDHEN, CDR2 SYDVKM, per germline. The V and J ends lost 8 bases and 4 bases, in that order; junction bases with no gene match: 4. The length of the CDR3 is 12 residues. Written as DNA, the CDR3 is TGTGCCAGCCAGACAGGGACCTATGGCTACACCTTC. This sequence encodes CASQTGTYGYTF.

A single count supports this clone. The chain couples TRBV6-6 to TRBJ2-5; 8 nucleotides agree with TRBD2. TRBJ2-7 matches the DNA end more closely, so the J call is doubtful. The CDR3 runs to 13 residues. Germline loops: CDR1 MNHNY, CDR2 SVGAGI (reference sequence). The CDR3 coding sequence is TGTGCCAGCTGTCGGGGGGGCAACGACGAGCAGTACTTC. Its protein product is CASCRGGNDEQYF.

CDR3 region: CASSPHGGQGYSPLHF. The CDR3 DNA is TGTGCCAGCAGCCCCCACGGGGGACAGGGGTATTCACCCCTCCACTTT. The chain couples TRBV4-2 to TRBJ1-6, with 10 bases fitting TRBD1. This CDR3 contains 16 residues. Germline CDR1 LGHNA, CDR2 YNFKEQ. J was trimmed by 8 bases and V by 4 bases; bases with no gene match: 8.

The CDR3 region has the DNA TGTGCCAGCAGTTACAACGGGGGAGGTGGCTACACCTTC. Translating gives CASSYNGGGGYTF. V and J are TRBV6-6 and TRBJ1-2; TRBD1 might be the D (5 bases). Germline V gene sequence: CDR1 MNHNY, CDR2 SVGAGI (reference sequence). This CDR3 is 13 amino acids long. V was cut by 2 bases and J by 7 bases, with 11 bases left in between.

On this clone itself: The same CDR3 arises from other DNA sequences in this sample as well. The rearrangement links TRBV6-1 to TRBJ2-5, with a tentative D call TRBD1 (6 bases). Trimming cost V 6 bases and J 2 bases, with 16 bases left between them. This CDR3 is 15 amino acids long. Germline loops: CDR1 MNHNS, CDR2 SASEGT. The CDR3 region is CASRQTGVLQETQYF. CDR3 DNA sequence: TGTGCCAGCAGGCAGACAGGAGTCTTACAAGAGACCCAGTACTTC.

The chain couples TRBV5-1 to TRBJ2-3; TRBD1 is a possible D gene (6 bases). Trimming removed 0 bases at V and 5 bases at J, with 10 bases between. Germline CDR1 SGHRS, CDR2 YFSETQ. There are 14 residues in the CDR3. The CDR3 loop is CASSLGQGIDTQYF. CDR3 in DNA: TGCGCCAGCAGCTTGGGGCAGGGGATAGATACGCAGTATTTT.

The chain employs TRBV18 and TRBJ1-2; D is ambiguous. V lost 3 bases, J lost 3 bases, and 8 bases lay in between. CDR3 length: 13 amino acids. The germline CDR1 and CDR2 sequences are KGHSH and LQKENI. The CDR3 reads CASSPQDDYGYTF. DNA of the CDR3: TGTGCCAGCTCACCCCAGGATGACTATGGCTACACCTTC. Full variable domain (remainder filled in from reference TRBV18 and TRBJ1-2): NAGVMQNPRHLVRRRGQEARLRCSPMKGHSHVYWYRQLPEEGLKFMVYLQKENIIDESGMPKERFSAEFPKEGPSILRIQQVVRGDSAAYFCASSPQDDYGYTFGSGTRLTVV.

The J gene is TRBJ2-1, the V gene TRBV9; 13 nucleotides align to TRBD2. The CDR3 spans 19 residues. J was trimmed by 2 bases and V by 4 bases; bases with no gene match: 12. CDR1 and CDR2 (germline): SGDLS, YYNGEE. The CDR3 protein is CASSFRTSGGESAYNEQFF. In DNA form, the CDR3 reads TGTGCCAGCAGCTTTCGGACTAGCGGGGGAGAATCTGCCTACAATGAGCAGTTCTTC.

This clone was observed a few times. This rearrangement joins TRBV10-3 to TRBJ2-3; 11 nucleotides agree with TRBD2. Germline trimming cut 6 bases from V and 1 base from J; bases unmatched to any gene: 0. The CDR3 consists of 14 residues. Germline lookup yields CDR1 ENHRY and CDR2 SYGVKD. The CDR3 region has the DNA TGTGCCATCAGGACTAGCGGGGGCACAGATACGCAGTATTTT. This translates into CAIRTSGGTDTQYF.

This clone was observed a handful of times. The chain is built from TRBV18 and TRBJ1-1, with 7 bases aligning to TRBD1. V shed 4 bases, J shed 4 bases, and the junction held 3 bases outside the gene matches. The CDR3 is 13 amino acids. Germline V CDR1 and CDR2: KGHSH, LQKENI. This CDR3 reads CASSQAGGTEAFF. The CDR3 DNA follows: TGTGCCAGCTCACAGGCAGGGGGCACTGAAGCTTTCTTT.

The chain couples TRBV18 to TRBJ2-6; the match to TRBD1 covers 9 bases. Per germline, CDR1 KGHSH and CDR2 LQKENI. V was clipped by 3 bases and J by 3 bases; unmatched bases: 6. The CDR3 sequence is 17 residues long. CDR3 region: CASSPSGQGGGANVLTF. In DNA, the CDR3 is TGTGCCAGCTCACCCTCGGGACAGGGTGGTGGGGCCAACGTCCTGACTTTC. Full variable domain (remainder filled in from reference TRBV18 and TRBJ2-6): NAGVMQNPRHLVRRRGQEARLRCSPMKGHSHVYWYRQLPEEGLKFMVYLQKENIIDESGMPKERFSAEFPKEGPSILRIQQVVRGDSAAYFCASSPSGQGGGANVLTFGAGSRLTVL.